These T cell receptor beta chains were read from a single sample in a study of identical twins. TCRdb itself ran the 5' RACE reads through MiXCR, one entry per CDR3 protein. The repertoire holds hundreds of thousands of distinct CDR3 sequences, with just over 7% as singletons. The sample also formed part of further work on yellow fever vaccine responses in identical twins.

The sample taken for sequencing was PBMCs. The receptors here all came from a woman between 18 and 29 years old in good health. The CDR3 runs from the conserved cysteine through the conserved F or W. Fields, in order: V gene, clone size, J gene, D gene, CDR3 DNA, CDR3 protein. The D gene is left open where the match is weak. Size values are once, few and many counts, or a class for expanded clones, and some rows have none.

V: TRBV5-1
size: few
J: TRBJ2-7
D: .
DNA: TGCGCCAGCAGCTTGGACACCCGGTGGTCCTACGAGCAGTACTTC
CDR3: CASSLDTRWSYEQYF

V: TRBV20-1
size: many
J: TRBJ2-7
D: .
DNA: TGCAGTGCTAGTCAGAATTCCTACGAGCAGTACTTC
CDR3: CSASQNSYEQYF

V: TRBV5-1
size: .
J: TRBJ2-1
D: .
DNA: TGCGCCAGCAGCGCCGGGACCGGCCACGGGGTCAATGAGCAGTTCTTC
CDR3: CASSAGTGHGVNEQFF

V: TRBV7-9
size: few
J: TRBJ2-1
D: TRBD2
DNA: TGTGCCAGCAGCTACTGGCTAGCGGGAGTGAATGAGCAGTTCTTC
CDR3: CASSYWLAGVNEQFF

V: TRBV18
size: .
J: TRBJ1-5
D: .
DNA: TGTGCCAGCTCTCAGACCCAAAATCAGCCCCAGCATTTT
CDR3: CASSQTQNQPQHF

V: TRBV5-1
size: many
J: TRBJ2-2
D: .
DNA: TGCGCCAGCAGCCAACCTCCCGGGGCTACCTTTTGGACCGGGGAGCTGTTTTTT
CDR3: CASSQPPGATFWTGELFF

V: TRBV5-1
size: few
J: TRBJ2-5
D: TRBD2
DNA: TGCGCCAGCAGCTCCCGACTAGCGGGGATGGAGACCCAGTACTTC
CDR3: CASSSRLAGMETQYF

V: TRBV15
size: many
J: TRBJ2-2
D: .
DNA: TGTGCCACCAGCAGAGAATTGGACACCGGGGAGCTGTTTTTT
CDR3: CATSRELDTGELFF

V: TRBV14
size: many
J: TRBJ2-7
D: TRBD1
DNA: TGTGCCAGCAGCCAAGCGACAGGGGGCTCCTACGAGCAGTACTTC
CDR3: CASSQATGGSYEQYF

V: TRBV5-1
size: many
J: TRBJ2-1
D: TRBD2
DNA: TGCGCCAGAGCGGGACTAGCGGTCTACAATGAGCAGTTCTTC
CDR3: CARAGLAVYNEQFF

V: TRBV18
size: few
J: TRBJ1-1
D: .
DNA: TGTGCCAGCTCACCATTTCGGGGAGACACTGAAGCTTTCTTT
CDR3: CASSPFRGDTEAFF

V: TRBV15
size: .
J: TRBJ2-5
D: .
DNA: TGTGCCACCAGCAGAGGGGATACCGGCGGGGGCCGAAAGGAGACCCAGTACTTC
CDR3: CATSRGDTGGGRKETQYF

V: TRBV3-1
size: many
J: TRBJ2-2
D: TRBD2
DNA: TGTGCCAGCAGCCACGCTAGCGGAGGGAACACCGGGGAGCTGTTTTTT
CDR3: CASSHASGGNTGELFF

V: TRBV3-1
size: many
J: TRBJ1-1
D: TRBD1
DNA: TGTGCCAGCAGCCAATCGTACAGGGGTATGAACACTGAAGCTTTCTTT
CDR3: CASSQSYRGMNTEAFF

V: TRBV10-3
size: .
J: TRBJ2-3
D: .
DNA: TGTGCCATCAGCGGGGGCGGCGCAGATATGCAGTATTTT
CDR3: CAISGGGADMQYF

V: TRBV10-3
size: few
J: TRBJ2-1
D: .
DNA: TGTGCCATCAGTGAGTCGGGGCCTTACAATGAGCAGTTCTTC
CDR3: CAISESGPYNEQFF

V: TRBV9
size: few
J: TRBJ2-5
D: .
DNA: TGTGCCAGCAGTACCCCAGGGGCCGCGGAGACCCAGTACTTC
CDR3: CASSTPGAAETQYF

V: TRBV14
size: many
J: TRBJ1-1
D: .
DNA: TGTGCCAGCAGCCACCTCGACAGAGTGAACACTGAAGCTTTCTTT
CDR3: CASSHLDRVNTEAFF

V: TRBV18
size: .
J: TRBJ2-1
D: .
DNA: TGTGCCAGCTCGGGACCGCGAAATGAGCAGTTCTTC
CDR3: CASSGPRNEQFF

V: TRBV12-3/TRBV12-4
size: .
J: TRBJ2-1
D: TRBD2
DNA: TGTGCCAGCAGTTTAGCTGGACTAGCGGGAGGTGAGCAGTTCTTC
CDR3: CASSLAGLAGGEQFF

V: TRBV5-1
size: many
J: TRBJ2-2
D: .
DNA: TGCGCCAGCAGCTCGAAAAAGACAGGCGGGAACACCGGGGAGCTGTTTTTT
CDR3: CASSSKKTGGNTGELFF

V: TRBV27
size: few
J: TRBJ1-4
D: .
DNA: TGTGCCAGCAGTCCTCGGGCAACTGGCGAAAAACTGTTTTTT
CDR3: CASSPRATGEKLFF

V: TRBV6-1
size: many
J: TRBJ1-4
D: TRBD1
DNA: TGTGCCAGCAGTAGGGACAGGGGAGGCGAAAAACTGTTTTTT
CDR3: CASSRDRGGEKLFF

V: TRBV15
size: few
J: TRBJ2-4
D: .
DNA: TGTGCCACCAGCAGGTCCCGGGACGCAGGGGCCAAAAACATTCAGTACTTC
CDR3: CATSRSRDAGAKNIQYF

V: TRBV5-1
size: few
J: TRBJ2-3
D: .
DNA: TGCGCCAGCAGCTTACCGGACAGAAGCACAGATACGCAGTATTTT
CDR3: CASSLPDRSTDTQYF

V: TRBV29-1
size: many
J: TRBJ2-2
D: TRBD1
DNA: TGCAGCGTTGCCAACGACAGGGGACTGAACACCGGGGAGCTGTTTTTT
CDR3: CSVANDRGLNTGELFF

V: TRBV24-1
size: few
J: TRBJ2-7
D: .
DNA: TGTGCCACCAGTGTGGGGACCAACTACGAGCAGTACTTC
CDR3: CATSVGTNYEQYF

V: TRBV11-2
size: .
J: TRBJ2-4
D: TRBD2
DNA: TGTGCCAGCAGCTTAGTGCAGGGCGGGGGCATTCAGTACTTC
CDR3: CASSLVQGGGIQYF

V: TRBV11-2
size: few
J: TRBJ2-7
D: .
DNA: TGTGCCAGCAGCTTAGGAGTTAGGAACGTTTACCCCTACGAGCAGTACTTC
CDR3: CASSLGVRNVYPYEQYF

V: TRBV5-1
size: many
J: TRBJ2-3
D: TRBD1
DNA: TGCGCCAGCAGCTTGGCAGGGGGCAGAGGCACAGATACGCAGTATTTT
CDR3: CASSLAGGRGTDTQYF

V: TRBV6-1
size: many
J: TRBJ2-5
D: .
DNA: TGTGCCAGCAGGTCTTCAGGGAGGAAGACCCAGTACTTC
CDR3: CASRSSGRKTQYF

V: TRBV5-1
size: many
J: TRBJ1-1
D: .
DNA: TGCGCCAGCAGCTGGGGAGGGGGAGGCACTGAAGCTTTCTTT
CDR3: CASSWGGGGTEAFF

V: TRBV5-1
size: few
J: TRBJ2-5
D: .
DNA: TGCGCCAGCAGCTTGGCTGCCGCGAGGGTGGAGACCCAGTACTTC
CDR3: CASSLAAARVETQYF

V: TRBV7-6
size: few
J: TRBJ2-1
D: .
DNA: TGTGCCAGCAGCCATAGCTTTTCCTACAATGAGCAGTTCTTC
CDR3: CASSHSFSYNEQFF

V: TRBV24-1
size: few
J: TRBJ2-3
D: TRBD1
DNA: TGTGCCACGGAGGAAGGACAGGCAAAAGATACGCAGTATTTT
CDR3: CATEEGQAKDTQYF

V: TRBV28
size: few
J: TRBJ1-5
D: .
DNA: TGTGCCAGCAAACCCGGGACGTTCAATCAGCCCCAGCATTTT
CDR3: CASKPGTFNQPQHF

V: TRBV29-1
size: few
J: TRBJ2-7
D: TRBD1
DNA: TGCAGCGTTGAAGACTTAAGGGGGACAGGTGACTACGAGCAGTACTTC
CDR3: CSVEDLRGTGDYEQYF

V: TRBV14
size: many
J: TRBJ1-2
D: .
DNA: TGTGCCAGCAGCCAAGTCTCGGGCTATGGCTACACCTTC
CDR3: CASSQVSGYGYTF

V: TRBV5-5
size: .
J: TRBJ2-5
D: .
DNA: TGTGCCAGCAGCTTGGGTCAGGGGGGACCCTCCCAAGAGACCCAGTACTTC
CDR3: CASSLGQGGPSQETQYF

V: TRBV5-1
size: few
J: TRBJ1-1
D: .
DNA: TGCGCCAGCAGTCTACAGGGAGCCTTCCCAAGGGCCAACACTGAAGCTTTCTTT
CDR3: CASSLQGAFPRANTEAFF

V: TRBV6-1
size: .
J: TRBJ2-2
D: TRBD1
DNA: TGTGCCAGCAGTCGTACGGGACAGCCCGGGGCCGGGGAGCTGTTTTTT
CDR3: CASSRTGQPGAGELFF

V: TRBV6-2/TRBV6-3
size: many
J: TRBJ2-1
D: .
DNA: TGTGCCAGCAGTTACAGGGCGGGAAGTGAGCAGTTCTTC
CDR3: CASSYRAGSEQFF

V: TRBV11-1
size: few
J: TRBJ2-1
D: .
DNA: TGTGCCAGCAGCTTCTCCCCACCGACGGGAGAGCAGTTCTTC
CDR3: CASSFSPPTGEQFF

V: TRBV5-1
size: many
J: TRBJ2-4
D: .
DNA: TGCGCCAGCAGCTCCCGGGGTCCGGAGTCCAAAAACATTCAGTACTTC
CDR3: CASSSRGPESKNIQYF

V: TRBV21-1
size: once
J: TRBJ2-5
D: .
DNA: TGTGCCAGCAGCTCCTCCGAGGGGGGGACAGGGAAAGAGACCCAGTACTTC
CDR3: CASSSSEGGTGKETQYF

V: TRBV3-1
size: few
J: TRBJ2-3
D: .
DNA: TGTGCCAGCAGCCAGCTCGGAGTTGAGGGGCTGGATACGCAGTATTTT
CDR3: CASSQLGVEGLDTQYF

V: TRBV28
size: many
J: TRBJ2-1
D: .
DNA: TGTGCCAGCAGTTTACCACTAGCAAACAATGAGCAGTTCTTC
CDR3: CASSLPLANNEQFF

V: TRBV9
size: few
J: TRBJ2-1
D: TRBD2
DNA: TGTGCCAGCAGCGCCGGAAGCGGGAGCTCCTACAATGAGCAGTTCTTC
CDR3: CASSAGSGSSYNEQFF

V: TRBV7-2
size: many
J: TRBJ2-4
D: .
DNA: TGTGCCAGCAGCTTAGGTTCTAGCCGAAACATTCAGTACTTC
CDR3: CASSLGSSRNIQYF

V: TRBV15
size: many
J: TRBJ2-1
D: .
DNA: TGTGCCACCAGCAGAGTGGACGGCCCTCGGGAGTTCTTC
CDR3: CATSRVDGPREFF

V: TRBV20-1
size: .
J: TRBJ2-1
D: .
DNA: TGCAGTGCTAGAGACGGGACCCCCGACATCAGGGAGCAGTTCTTC
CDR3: CSARDGTPDIREQFF

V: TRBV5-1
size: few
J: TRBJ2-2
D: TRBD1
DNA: TGCGCCAGCAGCGGGCCTGGGACAGGGGGCACCGGGGAGCTGTTTTTT
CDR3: CASSGPGTGGTGELFF

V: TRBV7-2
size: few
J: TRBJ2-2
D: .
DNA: TGTGCCAGCAGCTTAGCCCGAGGGACCCACCGGCCCGGGGAGCTGTTTTTT
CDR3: CASSLARGTHRPGELFF

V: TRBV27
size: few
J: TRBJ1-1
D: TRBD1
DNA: TGTGCCAGCAGTTCTACAGGGGGAGCTTTCTTT
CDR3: CASSSTGGAFF

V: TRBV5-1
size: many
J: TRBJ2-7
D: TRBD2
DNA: TGCGCCAGCAGGAAGGGAGGACTAGCGGACTCCTACGAGCAGTACTTC
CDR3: CASRKGGLADSYEQYF

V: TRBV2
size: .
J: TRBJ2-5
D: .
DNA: TGTGCCAGCAGTGAAGAGGGAAAGACCCAGTACTTC
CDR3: CASSEEGKTQYF

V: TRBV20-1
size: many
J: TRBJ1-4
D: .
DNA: TGCAGTGCTAGGAGGGAAATCTCCCCGGAATCTAATGAAAAACTGTTTTTT
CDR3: CSARREISPESNEKLFF

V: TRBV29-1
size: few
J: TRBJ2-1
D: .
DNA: TGCAGCGTTGCAACAAACTGGTGGAATGAGCAGTTCTTC
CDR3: CSVATNWWNEQFF

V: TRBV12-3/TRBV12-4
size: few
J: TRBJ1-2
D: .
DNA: TGTGCCAGCAGTTTTGAAAACACGGGCTATGGCTACACCTTC
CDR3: CASSFENTGYGYTF